A single sample gave rise to the 8 T cell receptor beta chains below, sequenced in a study of breast tumors, draining lymph nodes, adjacent tissues. A single record per CDR3 protein comes from TCRdb applying MiXCR to the multiplex PCR reads. The repertoire has about 22,000 distinct CDR3 sequences, roughly two fifths of them found once; the top ten carry around 24%. Sequencing was done on a sample of breast tumor tissue. The receptor set was obtained from a female donor with breast cancer. Some clones in this sample may be carry-over from other donors' samples.

The rearrangement uses TRBV9 and TRBJ1-3; 9 nucleotides match TRBD1. CDR1 and CDR2 from the germline V gene are SGDLS and YYNGEE. This CDR3 spans 17 amino acids. The ends lost 3 bases at V and 0 bases at J; junction bases unmatched: 7. The CDR3 nucleotides are TGTGCCAGCAGCGCGACTGACAGGGGGTTCTCTGGAAACACCATATATTTT. Its translation: CASSATDRGFSGNTIYF.

The sample holds a few counts of this clonotype. V gene TRBV7-8 combines with J gene TRBJ2-3; 11 positions agree with TRBD2. V shed 5 bases, J shed 0 bases, and the junction held 1 base outside the gene matches. The CDR3 has 15 amino acids. Germline CDR1 is SGHVS and CDR2 is FQNEAQ. The CDR3 DNA follows: TGTGCCAGCAGCGGACTAGCGGGCAGCACAGATACGCAGTATTTT. Encoded protein: CASSGLAGSTDTQYF.

This clonotype was seen many times. The rearrangement uses TRBV20-1 and TRBJ2-1; possibly TRBD1 or TRBD2 for D (5 bases each). CDR1 and CDR2 (germline): DFQATT, SNEGSKA (reference sequence). Trimming stripped 0 bases from V and 6 bases from J, with 15 bases between. The CDR3 extends over 15 amino acids. For the CDR3, the DNA is TGCAGTGCTAGAGATGGGGCTAGCACGAGCAATGAGCAGTTCTTC. It is translated as CSARDGASTSNEQFF.

The chain is built from TRBV2 and TRBJ2-7; tentatively, D is TRBD2 (6 bases). The germline CDR1 and CDR2 sequences are SNHLY and FYNNEI. This CDR3 contains 13 residues. Trimming removed 7 bases from V and 5 bases from J, with 15 bases in between. The CDR3, as DNA: TGTGCCAGCACACGGGAGTCTCACCACGAGCAGTACTTC. Amino acid sequence: CASTRESHHEQYF. Complete variable domain (other parts from reference TRBV2 and TRBJ2-7): EPEVTQTPSHQVTQMGQEVILRCVPISNHLYFYWYRQILGQKVEFLVSFYNNEISEKSEIFDDQFSVERPDGSNFTLKIRSTKLEDSAMYFCASTRESHHEQYFGPGTRLTVT.

The sample holds many counts of this clonotype. J is TRBJ1-5 and V is TRBV7-6; tentative D call: TRBD1 (6 bases). The CDR3 runs to 16 residues. Germline V gene lookup returns CDR1 SGHVS and CDR2 FNYEAQ. The germline V and J ends were trimmed by 3 bases and 5 bases, with 17 bases remaining between them. CDR3 in amino acids: CASSLKKGGRDQPQHF. In DNA, the CDR3 is TGTGCCAGCAGCTTGAAGAAAGGGGGGCGCGATCAGCCCCAGCATTTT.

The J gene is TRBJ2-3, the V gene TRBV5-1; D is unclear. The germline CDR1 and CDR2 sequences are SGHRS and YFSETQ. CDR3 length: 13 residues. The ends were cut back, 3 bases at V and 0 bases at J, with 5 bases in the middle. The CDR3 spells CASSSPSTDTQYF. The CDR3 coding sequence is TGCGCCAGCAGCTCCCCTAGCACAGATACGCAGTATTTT.

Only a few counts were recorded for this clonotype. The J gene is TRBJ2-2, the V gene TRBV5-4; D remains unclear. Per germline, CDR1 SGHNT and CDR2 YYREEE (reference sequence). There are 16 residues in the CDR3. Trimming took 1 base from V and 0 from J, leaving 10 bases between them. The CDR3 DNA sequence: TGTGCCAGCAGCTTGTCCGGTTACGCGAACACCGGGGAGCTGTTTTTT. Its translation is CASSLSGYANTGELFF.

This clonotype showed up many times. V usage is TRBV12-3 or TRBV12-4 and J usage is TRBJ2-1; 9 nucleotides match TRBD2. J was trimmed by 3 bases and V by 9 bases; bases with no gene match: 6. There are 14 residues in the CDR3. The CDR3 sequence is CASYFSGGYNEQFF. In DNA, the CDR3 is TGTGCCAGTTACTTTAGCGGGGGCTACAATGAGCAGTTCTTC.